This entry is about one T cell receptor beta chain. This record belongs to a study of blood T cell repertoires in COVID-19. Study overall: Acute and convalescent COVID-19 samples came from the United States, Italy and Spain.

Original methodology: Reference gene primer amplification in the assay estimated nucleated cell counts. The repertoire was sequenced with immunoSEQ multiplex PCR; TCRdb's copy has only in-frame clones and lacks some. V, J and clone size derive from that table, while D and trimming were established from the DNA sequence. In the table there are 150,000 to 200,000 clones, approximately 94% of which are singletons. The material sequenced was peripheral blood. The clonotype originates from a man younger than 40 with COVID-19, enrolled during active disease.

The CDR3 here is CASSQPGTSDQETQYF. CDR3 DNA: TGCGCCAGCAGCCAACCCGGGACTAGCGACCAAGAGACCCAGTACTTC. V is TRBV4-1 and J is TRBJ2-5; TRBD2 matches 10 bases. This CDR3 has 16 amino acids. The V gene's germline CDR1 is MGHRA and CDR2 YSYEKL. The V gene end was trimmed by 2 bases and the J gene end by 0 bases; junction bases not matched to a gene: 3.